The 7 T cell receptor beta chains below all came from one sample that was sequenced in a study of cytomegalovirus exposure and HLA in healthy donors. It was with 60 Vbeta and 13 Jbeta primers that the PCR ran. Using immunoSEQ multiplex PCR, the repertoire was profiled, and TCRdb retains in-frame clones only, with some absent. The sample consists of 130,000 or so clones, roughly 84% of them appearing once. What was sequenced was PBMCs. These receptors all come from a woman aged 18-35 years in good health and CMV-seropositive.

As regards this clone: Its ends do not fully match the called genes, so a read error is possible. The CDR3 here is CSSSLSGNEQFF. CDR3 bases: TGTTCCAGCAGCTTATCAGGGAATGAGCAGTTCTTC. The V and J genes are TRBV7-9 and TRBJ2-1, with D perhaps matching TRBD1 (5 bases). The CDR3 loop spans 12 amino acids. In germline, CDR1 is SEHNR, CDR2 FQNEAQ (reference sequence). The variable domain in full, with the rest retrieved from reference TRBV7-9 and TRBJ2-1, is DTGVSQNPRHKITKRGQNVTFRCDPISEHNRLYWYRQTLGQGPEFLTYFQNEAQLEKSRLLSDRFSAERPKGSFSTLEIQRTEQGDSAMYLCSSSLSGNEQFFGPGTRLTVL.

This chain uses TRBV5-1 with TRBJ2-1, with 10 nucleotides matching TRBD2. The CDR3 is made up of 15 amino acids. Per germline, CDR1 SGHRS and CDR2 YFSETQ. Trimming took 4 bases from V and 5 from J; bases not matched to a gene: 6. The CDR3 spells CASSPSSGGDNEQFF. CDR3 bases: TGCGCCAGCAGCCCATCTAGCGGGGGAGACAATGAGCAGTTCTTC.

The V gene is TRBV12-5, the J gene TRBJ2-7; TRBD2 might be the D (6 bases). With 0 bases removed from V and 5 bases from J, the gap between germline ends came to 17 bases. CDR1 is LGHNT, CDR2 FRNRAP, per germline. The CDR3 has 16 amino acids. The CDR3 DNA is TGTGCTAGTGGTTTGGTTGTTGGAGGGGACCAAGACGAGCAGTACTTC. Its protein is CASGLVVGGDQDEQYF. Combining the CDR3 with reference TRBV12-5 and TRBJ2-7 gives the whole variable domain DARVTQTPRHKVTEMGQEVTMRCQPILGHNTVFWYRQTMMQGLELLAYFRNRAPLDDSGMPKDRFSAEMPDATLATLKIQPSEPRDSAVYFCASGLVVGGDQDEQYFGPGTRLTVT.

V and J are TRBV5-4 and TRBJ2-5, with a weak D call TRBD2 (5 bases). Trimming cost V 0 bases and J 4 bases, with 10 bases left between them. The CDR3 runs 14 residues. CDR1 is SGHNT and CDR2 is YYREEE in the germline V gene (reference sequence). The CDR3 loop is CASSLAGGLETQYF. CDR3 DNA: TGTGCCAGCAGCTTGGCCGGCGGGTTAGAGACCCAGTACTTC.

This chain connects TRBV2 to TRBJ1-6, with unresolved D. The CDR3 loop spans 12 amino acids. Germline V CDR1 and CDR2: SNHLY, FYNNEI. V was pared by 4 bases and J by 10 bases, with 8 bases between. The CDR3 reads CASSVAGSPLHF. In DNA form, the CDR3 reads TGTGCCAGCAGTGTTGCCGGGTCACCCCTCCACTTT.

The chain has TRBV6-6 and TRBJ2-1; D is unresolved. Trimming cost V 8 bases and J 0 bases, with 11 bases left between them. The V gene's germline CDR1 is MNHNY and CDR2 SVGAGI (reference sequence). The CDR3 consists of 14 residues. The CDR3 nucleotides are TGTGCCAGCGTAGCCCAGAGCTCCTACAATGAGCAGTTCTTC. This encodes CASVAQSSYNEQFF.

J is TRBJ1-2 and V is TRBV29-1, with D maybe TRBD1 (6 bases). The germline V gene encodes CDR1 SQVTM and CDR2 ANQGSEA. Trimming removed 7 bases from V and 7 bases from J, with 25 bases in between. The CDR3 is made up of 15 amino acids. The CDR3 reads CSDRRGGRGGSGYTF. The CDR3 DNA reads as TGCAGCGATCGGAGGGGGGGCAGGGGAGGATCTGGCTACACCTTC.